This paragraph covers one T cell receptor (beta chain) sequence. These data are taken from a study of OX40 agonist ivuxolimab in advanced cancers. The overall study: An anti-OX40 (CD134) antibody with agonistic activity, ivuxolimab, was administered to patients. The patients received ivuxolimab by intravenous route every 2 weeks at 0.01 to 10 mg/kg. Three dose-escalation patients had partial responses: one with hepatocellular carcinoma and two with cutaneous melanoma.

Profiled with immunoSEQ multiplex PCR; TCRdb holds only in-frame clones, not every one. Counted here are tens of thousands of clones, about 84% occurring once; the ten biggest clones make up under 3%. Germline assignment: CDR1 LGHNA and CDR2 YSLEER. There are 17 residues in the CDR3. Trimming removed 1 base from V and 7 bases from J; junction bases left unmatched: 10. The source was CD4+ or CD8+ T cells sorted from blood, collected in a trial of the OX40 agonist ivuxolimab. The V gene is TRBV4-3, the J gene TRBJ1-6; 7 nucleotides align to TRBD1. The clonotype originates from an adult with an advanced solid tumor such as melanoma, head and neck, liver or kidney cancer. CDR3 sequence: CASSQGLLGQTNSPLHF. In DNA form, the CDR3 reads TGCGCCAGCAGCCAAGGGTTGTTGGGACAGACAAATTCACCCCTCCACTTT.